Each of the 31 T cell receptor beta chains below was sequenced from the same sample in a study of tumor and adjacent non-tumor tissue in lung cancer. The template was RNA from unsorted bulk tissue. The library came from three nested PCR rounds adapted from ARM-PCR protocols. TCRdb ran MiXCR on the multiplex PCR reads and lists one entry per CDR3 protein. Here the sample spans over 130,000 distinct CDR3 sequences, approximately 70% being singletons. The sequenced material came from lung tumor tissue. The receptors come from a man aged 55-75 years with small cell lung cancer.

A remark on this clonotype: The junction and the germline gene differ at one end; a read error may be behind it. The V call is TRBV29-1, the J call TRBJ2-7; no clear D. The CDR3 has 13 residues. Germline assignment: CDR1 SQVTM and CDR2 ANQGSEA. The CDR3 sequence: CIVGRYSSYELYF. As DNA, the CDR3 is TGCATCGTTGGACGGTACAGCTCCTACGAGCTGTACTTC.

On this clonotype: A junction boundary mismatches the germline segment, possibly from a read error. The gene calls are TRBV6-6 and TRBJ2-2; 8 bases are a match to TRBD1. This CDR3 comprises 16 residues. Germline V CDR1 and CDR2: MNHNY, SVGAGI (reference sequence). CDR3 sequence (DNA): TGTGCCAGCAGTCAGAGATGGACAGGGAACACCAGGGAGCTGTTTTTT. It specifies CASSQRWTGNTRELFF.

The chain is built from TRBV5-1 and TRBJ2-3; D uncertain. V gave up 7 bases and J gave up 5 bases, with 11 bases separating them. Germline V CDR1 and CDR2: SGHRS, YFSETQ. The CDR3 covers 12 residues. The CDR3: CASLSAGDTQYF. CDR3 in DNA: TGCGCCAGCTTAAGCGCAGGAGATACGCAGTATTTT. Complete variable domain (other parts from reference TRBV5-1 and TRBJ2-3): KAGVTQTPRYLIKTRGQQVTLSCSPISGHRSVSWYQQTPGQGLQFLFEYFSETQRNKGNFPGRFSGRQFSNSRSEMNVSTLELGDSALYLCASLSAGDTQYFGPGTRLTVL.

About this clonotype itself: This may come from a read error, since a much larger clone is one base off. V usage is TRBV28 and J usage is TRBJ1-5; D uncertain. The CDR3 has 15 residues. The germline gives CDR1 MDHEN, CDR2 SYDVKM. CDR3 region: CVSSFLGLSNQPQHF. The CDR3 DNA follows: TGTGTCAGCAGTTTTCTAGGGTTAAGCAATCAGCCCCAGCATTTT.

With respect to this clonotype: The conserved closing phenylalanine or tryptophan is absent in this CDR3, likely reflecting a read error. The chain carries TRBV6-1 and TRBJ1-1; 9 positions match TRBD1. The CDR3 has 14 amino acids. V was clipped by 5 bases and J by 10 bases; unmatched bases: 11. Germline loops: CDR1 MNHNS, CDR2 SASEGT. The CDR3 DNA sequence: TGTGCCAGCAGTACTCCAGGGACAGGGCCTCTAGCTTTCTAT. Amino acids: CASSTPGTGPLAFY.

In the case of this clonotype: Without the conserved terminal phenylalanine or tryptophan, this CDR3 likely stems from a read error. The rearrangement links TRBV12-3 or TRBV12-4 to TRBJ1-1, with a tentative D call TRBD1 (6 bases). This CDR3 comprises 12 residues. The CDR3 nucleotides read TGTGCCAGCTGTTTAGGGGCAGGGGCAGCTTTCATT. Its translation is CASCLGAGAAFI.

Written as DNA, the CDR3 is TGTGCCAGCAGCTTAGTTCGGGGTATTGAGACCCAGTACTTC. Protein product: CASSLVRGIETQYF. The chain combines TRBV11-2 with TRBJ2-5, with D perhaps TRBD2 (5 bases). With 1 base removed from V and 5 bases from J, the gap between germline ends came to 11 bases. Germline CDR1 is SGHAT and CDR2 is FQNNGV. The CDR3 extends over 14 amino acids.

For this clonotype: This may be a read error: a much more frequent sequence differs by one nucleotide. The chain uses TRBV20-1 and TRBJ2-1, with TRBD2 matching over 7 bases. Germline V gene lookup returns CDR1 DFQATT and CDR2 SNEGSKA (reference sequence). The CDR3 spans 14 residues. The CDR3 DNA sequence: TGCAATGCTCCTGGACTAGTCGCCGACAATGAGCAGTTCTTC. Amino acid sequence: CNAPGLVADNEQFF.

In this sample, this clonotype turned up once. The chain couples TRBV20-1 to TRBJ1-2; D is uncertain. The CDR3 covers 12 residues. CDR1 and CDR2 from the germline V gene are DFQATT and SNEGSKA (reference sequence). V lost 3 bases and J 3 bases, leaving 8 bases between the germline ends. CDR3 DNA: TGCAGTGCTAGTTACGAGGACTATGGCTACACCTTC. Translation: CSASYEDYGYTF.

The genes are TRBV18 and TRBJ1-2; D uncertain. Trimming left V 2 bases short and J 3 bases short, with 10 bases between. Germline V gene data show CDR1 as KGHSH and CDR2 as LQKENI. The CDR3 spans 14 residues. Written as DNA, the CDR3 is TGTGCCAGCTCACCAATGGGAAGGGACTATGGCTACACCTTC. Translated, it gives CASSPMGRDYGYTF.

V is TRBV6-5 and J is TRBJ2-1; D perhaps matches TRBD2 (5 bases). The length of the CDR3 is 15 residues. The germline CDR1 and CDR2 sequences are MNHEY and SVGAGI. The V gene lost 7 bases and the J gene lost 6 bases, with 19 bases spanning the gap. CDR3 sequence (DNA): TGTGCCAGCAACTCGGGTCTAGCTGGATTCAATGAGCAGTTCTTC. It codes for CASNSGLAGFNEQFF.

The chain has TRBV6-5 and TRBJ2-2; D ambiguous. CDR3 length: 14 residues. Germline V gene data show CDR1 as MNHEY and CDR2 as SVGAGI. V dropped 5 bases and J dropped 4 bases, with 11 bases sitting between them. The CDR3 sequence: CASSRTCSTGELFF. The CDR3 DNA reads TGTGCCAGCAGTCGAACATGTTCCACCGGGGAGCTGTTTTTT.

Regarding this clonotype: One base away lies a much larger clone, so this may be a sequencing read error. J is TRBJ2-1 and V is TRBV24-1; D is perhaps TRBD2 (6 bases). The CDR3 spans 15 residues. CDR1 KGHDR and CDR2 SFDVKD come from the germline V gene. Trimming pared 1 base from V and 9 bases from J, leaving 15 bases between. The CDR3 sequence is CATSDLQRVAFEQFF. CDR3 in DNA: TGTGCCACCAGTGATTTACAGCGGGTGGCCTTTGAGCAGTTCTTC.

This clonotype came up many times. The V gene is TRBV20-1, the J gene TRBJ2-5, with D uncertain. The CDR3 runs to 12 residues. CDR1 is DFQATT and CDR2 is SNEGSKA in the germline V gene (reference sequence). The V gene lost 2 bases and the J gene lost 7 bases, with 11 bases spanning the gap. CDR3 sequence (DNA): TGCAGTGCTAGACCCCCGGGTGGGACCCAGTACTTC. Protein: CSARPPGGTQYF.

This clonotype was counted at least ten times. The chain uses TRBV20-1 and TRBJ2-2; D is perhaps TRBD1 (5 bases). The CDR3 runs 16 residues. The germline gives CDR1 DFQATT, CDR2 SNEGSKA (reference sequence). The V end was cut by 0 bases, the J end by 4 bases, with 15 bases between. CDR3 bases: TGCAGTGCTAGAGAGTTCCGCAGGGCTGCCACCGGGGAGCTGTTTTTT. It encodes CSAREFRRAATGELFF.

The rearrangement links TRBV11-1 to TRBJ2-1, with D perhaps matching TRBD2 (6 bases). Per the germline V gene, CDR1 is SGHAT and CDR2 is FQDESV (reference sequence). Trimming pared 5 bases from V and 3 bases from J, leaving 14 bases between. The CDR3 covers 15 residues. For the CDR3, the DNA is TGTGCCAGCAGCCTAGGGCGGACTATCTACAATGAGCAGTTCTTC. The encoded protein is CASSLGRTIYNEQFF.

As regards this clonotype: Sequence at one end of the junction differs from germline and may be a read error. The genes are TRBV14 and TRBJ2-7, with D unresolved. This CDR3 is 12 amino acids long. Germline V gene data show CDR1 as SGHDN and CDR2 as FVKESK. The CDR3 nucleotides read TGTCCCAGCAGCCACCTCTCCTACGAGCAGTACTTC. It encodes CPSSHLSYEQYF.

Comments on this clonotype: At one end, the junction sequence differs from germline, possibly due to a read error. V gene TRBV4-2 combines with J gene TRBJ2-1; possible D gene TRBD2, 5 bases. The CDR3 runs 16 residues. Germline V lookup: CDR1 LGHNA, CDR2 YNFKEQ. The CDR3, as DNA: TGTGCCAGCAGCCAAAAACTAGTTGGGTCCTACAATGAGCAGCTCTTC. It codes for CASSQKLVGSYNEQLF.

This clonotype has a handful of counts. The rearrangement uses TRBV6-5 and TRBJ2-5; 8 bases are a match to TRBD1. Germline CDR1 reads MNHEY; CDR2 reads SVGAGI. This CDR3 has 16 residues. V lost 0 bases to trimming and J lost 5 bases; unmatched junction nucleotides: 8. The CDR3 DNA sequence: TGTGCCAGCAGTTACTCCCCCGGACAGGGCGGGGAGACCCAGTACTTC. Amino acid sequence: CASSYSPGQGGETQYF.

The rearrangement joins TRBV28 to TRBJ2-2, with TRBD2 matching 8 bases. V shed 2 bases, J shed 4 bases, and the junction held 9 bases outside the gene matches. The CDR3 loop spans 17 amino acids. Germline CDR1 MDHEN, CDR2 SYDVKM. CDR3 residues: CASSLTGGPSSTGELFF. DNA for the CDR3: TGTGCCAGCAGTTTAACGGGAGGGCCTTCAAGCACCGGGGAGCTGTTTTTT.

Note on this clonotype: Because it lacks the conserved phenylalanine or tryptophan at the end, this CDR3 is likely a read error. The DNA is omitted, as the CDR3 cannot be located on it reliably, and the CDR3 follows TCRdb's listing. V usage is TRBV11-2 and J usage is TRBJ2-7; the table's D call, TRBD2, has no DNA check behind it. The CDR3 length equals 12 residues, ends included. CDR1 is SGHAT, CDR2 FQNNGV, per germline. The CDR3 spells CASSLKPGLLVG.

Concerning this clonotype: A much larger clonotype is one base distant, so this may be a read error. This chain connects TRBV20-1 to TRBJ2-3; 11 bases map to TRBD2. Germline V gene sequence: CDR1 DFQATT, CDR2 SNEGSKA (reference sequence). This CDR3 has 14 amino acids. CDR3 loop: CSARLAGGPDAQYF. The CDR3 bases are TGCAGTGCTAGACTAGCGGGAGGCCCAGATGCGCAGTATTTT.

Points on this clonotype: At one end the junction does not follow the germline gene, possibly because of a read error. V usage is TRBV4-1 and J usage is TRBJ2-1; possible D gene TRBD1, 6 bases. The CDR3 runs 18 residues. CDR1 MGHRA and CDR2 YSYEKL come from the germline V gene. The CDR3 region is CASSQDDTGHDSCNEQFF. CDR3 bases: TGCGCCAGCAGCCAGGATGATACGGGACACGACTCCTGCAATGAGCAGTTCTTC.

This clonotype has at least ten counts. This rearrangement joins TRBV12-3 or TRBV12-4 to TRBJ1-2; possibly TRBD1 for D (5 bases). The V end was cut by 0 bases, the J end by 8 bases, with 19 bases between. The CDR3 sequence is 16 residues long. The CDR3 sequence: CASSLAGSGGIWGYTF. CDR3 in DNA: TGTGCCAGCAGTTTAGCGGGAAGCGGGGGAATTTGGGGCTACACCTTC.

In regard to this clonotype: This may come from a read error, since a much larger clone is one base off. The chain couples TRBV6-5 to TRBJ2-1; unclear D gene. There are 13 residues in the CDR3. Trimming pared 7 bases from V and 8 bases from J, leaving 15 bases between. Germline loops: CDR1 MNHEY, CDR2 SVGAGI. The CDR3 here is CASNSLAGYEQFF. The DNA for the CDR3 is TGTGCCAGCAATTCTTTAGCTGGCTATGAGCAGTTCTTC.

Points on this clonotype: It may be a read error: a sequence one base away is much more abundant. J is TRBJ1-1 and V is TRBV12-3 or TRBV12-4; TRBD1 matches at 9 bases. The CDR3 contains 12 residues. Germline trimming cut 6 bases from V and 11 bases from J; bases unmatched to any gene: 7. This CDR3 is CASRRTGDMAFF. CDR3 nucleotides: TGTGCCAGCAGACGGACAGGGGATATGGCTTTCTTT.

The chain links TRBV4-1 to TRBJ1-5, with a possible D match to TRBD1 (5 bases). This CDR3 has 16 residues. Germline CDR1 is MGHRA and CDR2 is YSYEKL. The V end lost 6 bases, the J end lost 1 base, and 16 bases lay between the germline ends. The CDR3 loop is CASRPAPGSSNQPQHF. CDR3 bases: TGCGCCAGCAGACCCGCGCCAGGGTCCAGCAATCAGCCCCAGCATTTT.

This chain joins TRBV20-1 and TRBJ1-2, with a weak D call TRBD1 (6 bases). This CDR3 has 14 residues. V was trimmed by 4 bases and J by 3 bases, leaving 15 bases between them. Germline V CDR1 and CDR2: DFQATT, SNEGSKA (reference sequence). The CDR3 coding sequence is TGCAGTGCTACCCCCGGACAGACCTACTATGGCTACACCTTC. Its protein product is CSATPGQTYYGYTF.

The chain links TRBV20-1 to TRBJ1-5; no clear D. The V gene's germline CDR1 is DFQATT and CDR2 SNEGSKA (reference sequence). This CDR3 is built from 16 residues. V was clipped by 7 bases and J by 1 base, with 20 bases between them. CDR3 coding DNA: TGCAGTGTTAAGTCCATGGGAGGACGGAGCAATCAGCCCCAGCATTTT. This codes for CSVKSMGGRSNQPQHF.

A remark on this clonotype: One junction end disagrees with the germline gene, perhaps due to a read error. The V call is TRBV5-5, the J call TRBJ1-5; D is perhaps TRBD1 (6 bases). The J call may be faulty, since TRBJ2-3 better matches the DNA end. Germline lookup yields CDR1 SGHKS and CDR2 YYEKEE (reference sequence). The CDR3 is 17 residues long. CDR3 sequence: CTSSPGQFRPSNQPQYF. DNA for the CDR3: TGTACCAGCAGCCCTGGACAGTTTCGACCGAGCAATCAGCCCCAGTATTTT.

Ten or more counts support this clonotype. This chain links TRBV6-6 with TRBJ2-5; D call uncertain. The CDR3 loop spans 13 amino acids. From germline, CDR1 is MNHNY and CDR2 SVGAGI (reference sequence). The V end lost 7 bases, the J end lost 7 bases, and 16 bases lay between the germline ends. The CDR3 protein is CASIPDLFGTQYF. The CDR3 DNA sequence: TGTGCCAGCATCCCGGACCTCTTTGGGACCCAGTACTTC.